These T cell receptor beta chains were read from a single sample in a study of T cell changes during pregnancy in multiple sclerosis. Using immunoSEQ multiplex PCR, the repertoire was profiled, and TCRdb retains in-frame clones only, with some absent. The table has tens of thousands of clones, under 90% seen once. Source: peripheral blood, taken after pregnancy. All receptors come from a female donor in good health, enrolled as a control in a pregnancy study. CDR3s include the opening cysteine and the closing phenylalanine or tryptophan. Each record gives: D gene, clone size, V gene, J gene, CDR3 protein, CDR3 DNA. A D gene is named only where the DNA matches it firmly. Where a row states a size, it is once, few, many or the class of an expanded clone; other rows omit it.

D: TRBD1; size: -; V: TRBV10-3; J: TRBJ2-3; CDR3: CAIGGTGSDTQYF; DNA: TGTGCCATCGGCGGGACAGGGTCAGATACGCAGTATTTT
D: TRBD1; size: -; V: TRBV30; J: TRBJ1-5; CDR3: CAWSGGTGYSNQPQHF; DNA: TGTGCCTGGAGTGGAGGGACAGGCTATAGCAATCAGCCCCAGCATTTT
D: TRBD2; size: -; V: TRBV9; J: TRBJ2-1; CDR3: CASSATLAGGRSNEQFF; DNA: TGTGCCAGCAGCGCCACCTTAGCGGGGGGCAGGAGTAATGAGCAGTTCTTC
D: TRBD1; size: many; V: TRBV6-4; J: TRBJ2-1; CDR3: CASSDSDRAEQFF; DNA: TGTGCCAGCAGTGACTCTGACAGGGCCGAGCAGTTCTTC
D: TRBD1; size: -; V: TRBV6-5; J: TRBJ2-7; CDR3: CASSFRTGTGDYEQYF; DNA: TGTGCCAGCAGTTTCCGGACCGGGACAGGGGACTACGAGCAGTACTTC
D: -; size: -; V: TRBV29-1; J: TRBJ1-2; CDR3: CSVETRAGYTF; DNA: TGCAGCGTCGAAACCAGGGCTGGCTACACCTTC
D: -; size: -; V: TRBV19; J: TRBJ2-3; CDR3: CASSMLWPEENTDTQYF; DNA: TGTGCCAGTAGTATGCTCTGGCCGGAGGAGAACACAGATACGCAGTATTTT
D: TRBD1; size: -; V: TRBV7-2; J: TRBJ2-2; CDR3: CASSLAGTGNTGELFF; DNA: TGTGCCAGCAGCTTAGCTGGGACAGGAAACACCGGGGAGCTGTTTTTT
D: -; size: -; V: TRBV2; J: TRBJ1-2; CDR3: CASSLYVNLNNYGYTF; DNA: TGTGCCAGCAGTCTCTACGTGAACCTAAATAACTATGGCTACACCTTC
D: -; size: -; V: TRBV9; J: TRBJ1-2; CDR3: CASSPSGTDILAGGYTF; DNA: TGTGCCAGCAGCCCTAGCGGGACCGACATACTCGCGGGTGGCTACACCTTC
D: -; size: -; V: TRBV14; J: TRBJ1-1; CDR3: CASSHPGNTEAFF; DNA: TGTGCCAGCAGCCATCCAGGGAACACTGAAGCTTTCTTT
D: TRBD2; size: -; V: TRBV7-9; J: TRBJ2-7; CDR3: CASSPGLAVGLEQYF; DNA: TGTGCCAGCAGCCCGGGACTAGCGGTGGGGCTCGAGCAGTACTTC
D: -; size: few; V: TRBV19; J: TRBJ1-5; CDR3: CASSMEGWQPQHF; DNA: TGTGCCAGTAGTATGGAGGGGTGGCAGCCCCAGCATTTT
D: -; size: -; V: TRBV30; J: TRBJ1-1; CDR3: CAFKTSWTRGVTEAFF; DNA: TGTGCCTTCAAAACATCTTGGACAAGGGGCGTGACTGAAGCTTTCTTT
D: -; size: -; V: TRBV15; J: TRBJ1-2; CDR3: CATSTTGMGGYTF; DNA: TGTGCCACCAGCACCACAGGTATGGGTGGCTACACCTTC
D: TRBD1; size: -; V: TRBV7-2; J: TRBJ2-4; CDR3: CASSLDTGALSGSIQYF; DNA: TGTGCCAGCAGCTTAGACACAGGGGCCCTTTCGGGGAGCATTCAGTACTTC